This T cell receptor (beta chain) was sequenced for a study of T cell responses to AZD1222 COVID-19 vaccine. Study-level background: Timing groups of about 4 and about 12 weeks for second doses were pooled.

Profiling relied on immunoSEQ multiplex PCR, and the TCRdb table lists in-frame clones only, not all of them. The sample lists over 100,000 clones, about 90% occurring once. CDR1 is PRHDT and CDR2 is FYEKMQ in the germline V gene (reference sequence). V was pared by 4 bases and J by 6 bases, with 4 bases between. The CDR3 length is 11 residues. Findings of the study overall: Spike was spanned by vaccine-associated CD4 TCRs, with dominance at 160-218 and 743-854. After the peak T cell response, and only then, were repertoires sampled. The study reported that nearly half of spike-specific TCRs target unmutated variant regions.

A word on this clone: No antigen is known for it.

The chain recombines TRBV13 with TRBJ2-1; D is unresolved. The source material was peripheral blood, sampled on day 0 of AZD1222 vaccination. This TCR was recovered from an adult in good health. As DNA, the CDR3 is TGTGCCAGCAGCTCTACCAATGAGCAGTTCTTC. The encoded protein is CASSSTNEQFF. The complete variable domain, with remaining parts taken from reference TRBV13 and TRBJ2-1, reads AAGVIQSPRHLIKEKRETATLKCYPIPRHDTVYWYQQGPGQDPQFLISFYEKMQSDKGSIPDRFSAQQFSDYHSELNMSSLELGDSALYFCASSSTNEQFFGPGTRLTVL.